This T cell receptor beta chain was sequenced in a study of cytomegalovirus exposure and HLA in healthy donors. After removal of 6 bases from V and 4 bases from J, the junction contained 6 bases not matched to a gene. Germline V gives CDR1 MDHEN, CDR2 SYDVKM. The CDR3 runs to 14 residues. This PCR relied on a set of 60 Vbeta primers and 13 Jbeta primers. The table came from immunoSEQ multiplex PCR; TCRdb's copy has only in-frame clones and leaves some out. This table has about 150,000 clones, 75% to 85% appearing once. Material: PBMCs. The chain employs TRBV28 and TRBJ1-2; 9 nucleotides agree with TRBD1. The source of this sequence is a woman aged 45-65 years in good health and CMV-seropositive. Here the CDR3 reads CASRVQGAGYGYTF. The DNA of the CDR3 is TGTGCCAGCAGGGTACAGGGGGCAGGCTATGGCTACACCTTC.